The TCR beta chain under discussion was sequenced for a study of CD8 T cells in Susac syndrome. The study, taken as a whole, reports: Only a relatively small number of individuals were included in the TCR sequencing and HLA analysis.

Reverse transcription of about 0.5 to 1 ug RNA used random hexamers. By means of immunoSEQ multiplex PCR, TCR beta CDR3 spanning 54 Vbeta and 13 Jbeta underwent amplification. A single record per CDR3 protein comes from TCRdb applying MiXCR to the immunoSEQ multiplex PCR reads. The sample gives 150,000 to 200,000 distinct CDR3 sequences, approximately 94% of which show up once; about 0.094% is in the top ten. TCR beta sequences were obtained from blood CD8+ and CD4+ T cells. FACS was used to enrich TEMRA cells, whereas the CD8+ and CD4+ T cells were obtained by negative isolation. To note about this clonotype: Its antigen is currently unknown.

Per germline, CDR1 DFQATT and CDR2 SNEGSKA (reference sequence). The CDR3 length is 13 residues. V was clipped by 2 bases and J by 4 bases, with 11 bases between them. Sequencing was performed on CD4+ T cells from PBMCs. The clonotype comes from a human donor with multiple sclerosis. The chain couples TRBV20-1 to TRBJ1-1; D gene unclear. The CDR3 bases are TGCAGTGCTAGATCCGACATTAGCACTGAAGCTTTCTTT. It specifies CSARSDISTEAFF.